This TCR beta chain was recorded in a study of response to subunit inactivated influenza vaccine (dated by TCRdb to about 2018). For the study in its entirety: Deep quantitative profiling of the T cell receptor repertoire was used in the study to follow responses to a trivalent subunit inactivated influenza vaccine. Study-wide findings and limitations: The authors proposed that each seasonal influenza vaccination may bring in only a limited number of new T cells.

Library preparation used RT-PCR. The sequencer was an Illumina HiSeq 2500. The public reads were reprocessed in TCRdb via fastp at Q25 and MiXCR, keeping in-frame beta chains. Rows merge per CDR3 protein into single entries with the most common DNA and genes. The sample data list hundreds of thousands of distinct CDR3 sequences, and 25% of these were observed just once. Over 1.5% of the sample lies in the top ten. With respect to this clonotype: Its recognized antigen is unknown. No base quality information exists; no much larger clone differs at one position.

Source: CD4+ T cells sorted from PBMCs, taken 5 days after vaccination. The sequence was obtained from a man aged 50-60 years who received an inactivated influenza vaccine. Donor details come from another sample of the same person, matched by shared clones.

The CDR3 sequence is CAIRTGTGTYNEQFF. The DNA sequence reads TGTGCCATCAGAACCGGGACTGGAACCTACAATGAGCAGTTCTTC. The V and J genes are TRBV10-3 and TRBJ2-1; TRBD2 could be the D gene, as 6 bases match. V was cut back by 6 bases and J by 2 bases, leaving a gap of 14 bases between them. CDR3 length: 15 amino acids, cysteine to phenylalanine. Of the read, only the CDR3 DNA is kept; its 45 bases are in frame from base 1. Reading the germline V gene gives CDR1 ENHRY and CDR2 SYGVKD.